The next 20 T cell receptor beta chains were all read from a single sample in a study of blood T cell repertoires in COVID-19 (dated by TCRdb to 2019 to 2021). To prepare the library, the immunoSEQ multiplex PCR assay was applied. TCRdb mirrors the immuneACCESS table, restricted to in-frame sequences. Some clones are absent from its copies; in checked studies, under half trace to an unresolved V gene, and the reason for the others is unknown. For this sample there are approximately 170,000 clones; just over 85% appear just once. The leading ten clones occupy approximately 9.4% of the sample. The material sequenced was PBMCs or T cells enriched from blood (not recorded which). The origin of the receptors is a woman aged 18-35 years who had recovered from COVID-19.

The genes are TRBV9 and TRBJ2-5; the D gene is possibly TRBD2 (6 bases). This CDR3 comprises 14 residues. Trimming cost V 0 bases and J 3 bases, with 9 bases left between them. From germline, CDR1 is SGDLS and CDR2 YYNGEE. CDR3: CASSVATGEETQYF. As DNA, the CDR3 is TGTGCCAGCAGCGTAGCTACGGGAGAAGAGACCCAGTACTTC.

The chain is built from TRBV19 and TRBJ2-2, with D maybe TRBD2 (6 bases). CDR3 length equals 11 residues. Trimming removed 9 bases at V and 9 bases at J, with 11 bases between. Germline CDR1 reads LNHDA; CDR2 reads SQIVND (reference sequence). The CDR3 coding sequence is TGTGCCAGCCTGGGAGGAAGGGAGCTGTTTTTT. It yields the protein CASLGGRELFF.

The chain uses TRBV6-5 and TRBJ2-7; no clear D gene. Germline V gene lookup returns CDR1 MNHEY and CDR2 SVGAGI. The V end was cut by 5 bases, the J end by 4 bases, with 18 bases between. The CDR3 has 15 residues. CDR3 in amino acids: CASSLSRVVVYEQYF. CDR3 sequence (DNA): TGTGCCAGCAGTCTGAGTCGGGTGGTAGTGTACGAGCAGTACTTC.

This sequence joins TRBV27 and TRBJ2-5; D remains ambiguous. The CDR3 loop spans 13 amino acids. The V and J ends lost 1 base and 1 base respectively, with 4 bases between them. CDR1 and CDR2 from the germline V gene are MNHEY and SMNVEV (reference sequence). The CDR3 nucleotides read TGTGCCAGCAGTTTATTTAGCCAAGAGACCCAGTACTTC. Amino acid sequence: CASSLFSQETQYF.

CDR3 sequence (DNA): TGTGCCAGCACCTCAGGGGATCGCACTGAAGCTTTCTTT. Amino acid sequence: CASTSGDRTEAFF. The V and J genes are TRBV2 and TRBJ1-1; possible D gene TRBD1, 6 bases. This CDR3 has 13 residues. Germline V gene data show CDR1 as SNHLY and CDR2 as FYNNEI. Trimming left V 7 bases short and J 4 bases short, with 13 bases between.

The V gene is TRBV5-1, the J gene TRBJ2-7; 9 positions match TRBD1. This CDR3 region has 15 residues. CDR1 and CDR2 from the germline V gene are SGHRS and YFSETQ. Trimming at V came to 4 bases and at J to 6 bases, leaving 11 bases not matched to a gene. In DNA, the CDR3 is TGCGCCAGCAGCACCCTCGGGACAGGGCTCTCCGAGCAGTACTTC. It codes for CASSTLGTGLSEQYF.

The rearrangement joins TRBV5-1 to TRBJ1-2; D gene ambiguous. The CDR3 sequence is 12 residues long. Trimming cost V 0 bases and J 6 bases, with 6 bases left between them. Germline V gene sequence: CDR1 SGHRS, CDR2 YFSETQ. CDR3 sequence: CASSLERNGYTF. In DNA, the CDR3 is TGCGCCAGCAGCTTGGAGAGGAATGGCTACACCTTC.

V gene TRBV28 combines with J gene TRBJ2-7, with 9 nucleotides matching TRBD1. Germline loops: CDR1 MDHEN, CDR2 SYDVKM. The CDR3 loop spans 15 amino acids. J was trimmed by 3 bases and V by 7 bases; bases with no gene match: 10. CDR3 sequence reads: CASNLMGQGFYEQYF. The CDR3 DNA follows: TGTGCCAGCAACCTAATGGGACAGGGATTCTACGAGCAGTACTTC.

The chain uses TRBV11-2 and TRBJ2-5; the D is unclear. There are 14 residues in the CDR3. V was trimmed by 2 bases and J by 0 bases, leaving 7 bases between them. Per germline, CDR1 SGHAT and CDR2 FQNNGV. For the CDR3, the DNA is TGTGCCAGCAGCTTATTTGCGGACCAAGAGACCCAGTACTTC. Protein: CASSLFADQETQYF.

This clone showed up just once. In nucleotides, the CDR3 is TGTGCCACCAGTGACCCCGGGACAGGGAATCCCTACGAGCAGTACTTC. Translated, it gives CATSDPGTGNPYEQYF. The rearrangement joins TRBV24-1 to TRBJ2-7; 9 bases agree with TRBD1. The CDR3 covers 16 residues. Germline V gene data show CDR1 as KGHDR and CDR2 as SFDVKD. Trimming took 4 bases from V and 2 from J; bases not matched to a gene: 8.

This chain connects TRBV20-1 to TRBJ1-1; maybe TRBD1 (5 bases). The CDR3 has 13 amino acids. CDR1 is DFQATT, CDR2 SNEGSKA, per germline (reference sequence). V lost 3 bases to trimming and J lost 4 bases, with 12 bases between them. CDR3 in amino acids: CSASQGVGTEAFF. DNA for the CDR3: TGCAGTGCTAGTCAGGGTGTGGGCACTGAAGCTTTCTTT.

The chain has TRBV28 and TRBJ1-5; possible D gene TRBD1, 6 bases. CDR3 size: 22 residues. Germline lookup yields CDR1 MDHEN and CDR2 SYDVKM. V shed 1 base and J shed 2 bases, with 30 bases lying between them. CDR3 in amino acids: CASSLFGPRENRVLVGNQPQHF. CDR3 bases: TGTGCCAGCAGTTTATTCGGGCCCCGCGAGAACAGGGTTTTAGTCGGCAATCAGCCCCAGCATTTT.

The chain couples TRBV6-2 or TRBV6-3 to TRBJ1-6; maybe TRBD1 (5 bases). Trimming stripped 5 bases from V and 4 bases from J, with 9 bases between. The CDR3 has 14 residues. CDR1 and CDR2 (germline): MNHEY, SVGEGT. CDR3 sequence: CASSRGGYNSPLHF. The CDR3 DNA reads TGTGCCAGCAGTCGCGGGGGTTATAATTCACCCCTCCACTTT.

The chain links TRBV2 to TRBJ2-7; 14 positions match TRBD2. Looked up from germline, CDR1 is SNHLY and CDR2 is FYNNEI. V shed 10 bases and J 4 bases; nucleotides not matched to a gene: 18. The CDR3 sequence is 18 residues long. The CDR3 here is CAIREPGLAGVGRYEQYF. In DNA form, the CDR3 reads TGTGCCATTAGGGAACCGGGACTAGCGGGAGTGGGTCGGTACGAGCAGTACTTC.

The chain couples TRBV7-3 to TRBJ2-7; 9 positions agree with TRBD2. The V gene's germline CDR1 is SGHTA and CDR2 FQGTGA. This CDR3 has 14 residues. The junction had 8 bases not matched to a gene; V was cut back by 6 bases and J by 5 bases. The CDR3 is CASSSGTSRHEQYF. CDR3 DNA: TGTGCCAGCAGTTCCGGGACTAGCAGGCACGAGCAGTACTTC.

The CDR3: CAWSVGGQGRETQYF. In nucleotides, the CDR3 is TGTGCCTGGAGTGTAGGGGGACAGGGAAGAGAGACCCAGTACTTC. The chain has TRBV30 and TRBJ2-5; 9 nucleotides line up with TRBD1. This CDR3 region has 15 residues. With V trimmed by 0 bases and J by 4 bases, 6 bases remained unmatched. Germline CDR1 GTSNPN, CDR2 SVGIG (reference sequence).

The genes are TRBV18 and TRBJ1-1; tentatively, D is TRBD1 (5 bases). Looked up from germline, CDR1 is KGHSH and CDR2 is LQKENI. CDR3 size: 14 residues. V was pared by 6 bases and J by 3 bases, with 14 bases between. The CDR3, as DNA: TGTGCCAGCTCTCCCAGGGTTCAGGACACTGAAGCTTTCTTT. Encoded protein: CASSPRVQDTEAFF.

CDR3 amino acids: CASSPPVGTSGNNEQFF. CDR3 nucleotides: TGTGCCAGCTCACCGCCGGTGGGGACTAGCGGAAACAATGAGCAGTTCTTC. This chain connects TRBV18 to TRBJ2-1; 11 nucleotides match TRBD2. CDR1 and CDR2 (germline): KGHSH, LQKENI. The length of the CDR3 is 17 residues. V shed 3 bases, J shed 5 bases, and the junction held 9 bases outside the gene matches.

J is TRBJ2-7 and V is TRBV30; D is perhaps TRBD2 (6 bases). V dropped 2 bases and J dropped 6 bases, with 8 bases sitting between them. This CDR3 is built from 11 residues. Germline CDR1 is GTSNPN and CDR2 is SVGIG (reference sequence). The CDR3 region is CAWSFGSEQYF. DNA for the CDR3: TGTGCCTGGAGTTTCGGGAGCGAGCAGTACTTC.

The chain uses TRBV18 and TRBJ1-1; D uncertain. Germline loops: CDR1 KGHSH, CDR2 LQKENI. This CDR3 region has 13 residues. V lost 2 bases, J lost 4 bases, and 8 bases lay in between. The CDR3 loop reads CASSPLGGTEAFF. Here the CDR3 DNA reads TGTGCCAGCTCACCATTGGGAGGCACTGAAGCTTTCTTT.